Detailed here is one TCR beta chain. Its antigen is unidentified. The sample comes from a study of sequential checkpoint blockade in melanoma. Findings of the study overall: Mutational load did not correlate with tumor T-cell fraction or clonality.

The treatment here: randomized to nivolumab then ipilimumab (arm A) or the reverse (arm B). Trimming at V came to 4 bases and at J to 4 bases, leaving 5 bases not matched to a gene. The CDR3 covers 14 residues. The germline gives CDR1 SGHRS, CDR2 YFSETQ. Some clones are missing from TCRdb's copy, which holds only in-frame ones; the method was immunoSEQ multiplex PCR. This table has about 11,000 clones, 25% to 30% appearing once. The specimen was tumor tissue (inferred from file names), collected from a patient given nivolumab and ipilimumab in sequence. The receptor's source is a human donor with melanoma. The rearrangement links TRBV5-1 to TRBJ1-1; 9 nucleotides agree with TRBD1. DNA of the CDR3: TGCGCCAGCAGCGGGGGACAGGGTGCCACTGAAGCTTTCTTT. It yields the protein CASSGGQGATEAFF.